These 2 T cell receptor beta chains were sequenced from one sample in a study of T cell repertoires in cytomegalovirus infection. MiXCR was run by TCRdb on the reads, yielding one entry per CDR3 protein. The repertoire holds 450,000 to 550,000 distinct CDR3 sequences, with about 15% as singletons. Sequencing input: CD8+ T cells from PBMCs. The receptors originated from a human donor in good health (CMV status not recorded). Some clones in this sample may be carry-over from other donors' samples.

This clonotype was counted many times. The chain recombines TRBV7-6 with TRBJ1-1, with D tentatively TRBD1 (6 bases). Trimming took 2 bases from V and 1 from J, leaving 11 bases between them. Germline V gives CDR1 SGHVS, CDR2 FNYEAQ. CDR3 length equals 15 residues. The CDR3: CASSLTGTANTEAFF. The DNA of the CDR3 is TGTGCCAGCAGCTTAACAGGGACGGCGAACACTGAAGCTTTCTTT.

This clonotype appeared many times. This chain links TRBV2 with TRBJ2-7, with 10 bases that match TRBD2. V shed 10 bases, J shed 6 bases, and the junction held 12 bases outside the gene matches. Germline V gene data show CDR1 as SNHLY and CDR2 as FYNNEI. The CDR3 is 14 amino acids. The CDR3 bases are TGTGCCACCAAGGGAGGGGGACTAGCGACCGAGCAGTACTTC. Its protein product is CATKGGGLATEQYF.